These 9 T cell receptor beta chains were all obtained from the same sample, sequenced in a study of blood T cell repertoires in COVID-19 (dated by TCRdb to the early 2020s). Library method: the immunoSEQ multiplex PCR assay. In its TCRdb copy, this immuneACCESS table keeps in-frame sequences only and misses some clones. Where compared with another copy, unresolved V genes explain less than half of these, and the others have no known cause. This sample lists approximately 76,000 clones; approximately 86% were detected once. Around 13% of the sample comes from the top ten. Sequences were obtained from peripheral blood. All receptors come from a woman in her fifties or sixties with acute or convalescent COVID-19.

The CDR3 nucleotides are TGTGCCTGGAGTGTAAGACAGGAAGGCTATGGCTACACCTTC. Translated, it gives CAWSVRQEGYGYTF. This rearrangement joins TRBV30 to TRBJ1-2, with TRBD1 as a possible D gene (6 bases). The CDR3 covers 14 residues. The V end lost 0 bases, the J end lost 4 bases, and 12 bases lay between the germline ends. CDR1 and CDR2 (germline): GTSNPN, SVGIG (reference sequence). Drawing the rest from reference TRBV30 and TRBJ1-2, the complete variable domain is SQTIHQWPATLVQPVGSPLSLECTVEGTSNPNLYWYRQAAGRGLQLLFYSVGIGQISSEVPQNLSASRPQDRQFILSSKKLLLSDSGFYLCAWSVRQEGYGYTFGSGTRLTVV.

V usage is TRBV20-1 and J usage is TRBJ2-3, with no clear D. This CDR3 comprises 11 residues. The V end lost 1 base, the J end lost 4 bases, and 3 bases lay between the germline ends. From germline, CDR1 is DFQATT and CDR2 SNEGSKA (reference sequence). The CDR3 bases are TGCAGTGCTAGAGTCGCAGATACGCAGTATTTT. Amino acid sequence: CSARVADTQYF.

The chain has TRBV5-1 and TRBJ2-1, with 11 bases aligning to TRBD2. The length of the CDR3 is 17 residues. Trimming at V came to 0 bases and at J to 7 bases, leaving 9 bases not matched to a gene. Germline CDR1 SGHRS, CDR2 YFSETQ. CDR3 coding DNA: TGCGCCAGCAGCTTGGCCGTTAGCGGGGGGGCCTCGAATGAGCAGTTCTTC. Translating gives CASSLAVSGGASNEQFF.

V usage is TRBV27 and J usage is TRBJ1-1; 8 positions match TRBD1. With V trimmed by 6 bases and J by 5 bases, 5 bases remained unmatched. CDR3 length: 13 amino acids. Germline V CDR1 and CDR2: MNHEY, SMNVEV (reference sequence). The CDR3 DNA reads as TGTGCCAGCAGGGGGACAGGACGAACTGAAGCTTTCTTT. Protein product: CASRGTGRTEAFF.

This chain connects TRBV5-6 to TRBJ2-5; no definite D call. There are 14 residues in the CDR3. In germline, CDR1 is SGHDT, CDR2 YYEEEE. V was clipped by 0 bases and J by 2 bases, with 8 bases between them. In nucleotides, the CDR3 is TGTGCCAGCAGCTTGGTGGGCAGGCAAGAGACCCAGTACTTC. Translating it yields CASSLVGRQETQYF.

V and J are TRBV28 and TRBJ1-5; tentatively, D is TRBD1 (5 bases). Deletions cut 7 bases from V and 10 bases from J, with 17 bases between. Germline CDR1 MDHEN, CDR2 SYDVKM. This CDR3 has 13 residues. CDR3: CASIPSGWAPQHF. The CDR3 bases are TGTGCCAGCATCCCTTCAGGGTGGGCACCCCAGCATTTT.

The chain is built from TRBV4-1 and TRBJ2-5, with D possibly TRBD1 on 6 matching bases. Germline V gene lookup returns CDR1 MGHRA and CDR2 YSYEKL. The CDR3 sequence is 15 residues long. The V end was cut by 3 bases, the J end by 5 bases, with 16 bases between. The CDR3 protein is CASSHHTQGVETQYF. The CDR3 coding sequence is TGCGCCAGCAGCCACCACACACAGGGTGTCGAGACCCAGTACTTC.

The V and J genes are TRBV3-1 (or the pseudogene TRBV3-2) and TRBJ1-2; D may be TRBD1 (5 bases). V lost 7 bases to trimming and J lost 3 bases, with 15 bases between them. CDR3 length: 14 residues. Germline values: CDR1 LGHDT, CDR2 YNNKEL (reference sequence). CDR3 in DNA: TGTGCCAGCACCTCCATGGGGGGTGACTATGGCTACACCTTC. Its protein product is CASTSMGGDYGYTF.

V gene TRBV15 combines with J gene TRBJ2-7; D is uncertain. Looked up from germline, CDR1 is LNHNV and CDR2 is YYDKDF (reference sequence). The CDR3 totals 13 residues. V was trimmed by 0 bases and J by 3 bases, leaving 6 bases between them. The CDR3 protein is CATSRDINYEQYF. CDR3 sequence (DNA): TGTGCCACCAGCAGAGATATAAACTACGAGCAGTACTTC.